This is a list of T cell receptor beta chains from one sample in a study of blood T cell repertoires in COVID-19. Measured with immunoSEQ multiplex PCR; TCRdb has only the in-frame clones, and not every one. In the table there are about 220,000 clones, more than 75% of which are singletons. Sequenced sample: peripheral blood. The receptors come from a woman in her 70s with COVID-19, enrolled during active disease. Both conserved end residues are trimmed from each CDR3. A D gene is named only where the DNA matches it firmly.

TRBJ2-2 | TRBD1 | TRBV5-4 | ASSWATGATTGELF
TRBJ1-5 | TRBD1 | TRBV7-2 | ASSLGTGNQPQH
TRBJ2-1 | TRBD2 | TRBV6-4 | ASSEAAGGPHEQF
TRBJ1-5 | . | TRBV12-3/TRBV12-4 | ASSPGLNQPQH
TRBJ1-1 | . | TRBV10-2 | ASSSGAFTEAF
TRBJ2-2 | TRBD2 | TRBV2 | ASRLAGVGELF
TRBJ1-1 | . | TRBV7-6 | ASSKEDTEAF
TRBJ2-7 | . | TRBV5-1 | ASSSNYEQY
TRBJ2-3 | TRBD2 | TRBV5-1 | ASSWSGGRITDTQY
TRBJ2-5 | . | TRBV2 | ASSATGNLEETQY
TRBJ2-2 | . | TRBV3-1/TRBV3-2 | ASSQIQGITGELF
TRBJ2-2 | . | TRBV11-3 | ASSAIPREDVDTGELF
TRBJ1-5 | . | TRBV6-1 | ASTYTQYSNQPQH
TRBJ1-5 | . | TRBV2 | ASSESGGFNQPQH
TRBJ2-7 | TRBD1 | TRBV7-2 | ASSQGTGEGYEQY
TRBJ1-6 | . | TRBV9 | ASSPLIANSPLH
TRBJ2-7 | TRBD2 | TRBV3-1/TRBV3-2 | ASSHRTGGALEQY
TRBJ2-2 | . | TRBV18 | ASSPPITGLNTGELF
TRBJ1-2 | . | TRBV3-1/TRBV3-2 | ASSQVGRGYGYT
TRBJ2-1 | . | TRBV7-2 | ASSSRVREQF
TRBJ2-2 | . | TRBV9 | ASSTRQGTGELF
TRBJ2-1 | TRBD1 | TRBV14 | ASSRQGVRYNEQF
TRBJ2-7 | . | TRBV18 | ASSLTSTSSSYEQY
TRBJ1-2 | . | TRBV7-2 | ASSLETTWGYT
TRBJ2-3 | . | TRBV5-4 | ASSGGGRTDTQY
TRBJ2-7 | TRBD1 | TRBV7-6 | ASSPRGGGRSQGAYEQY
TRBJ2-3 | TRBD2 | TRBV2 | ASRPGHGLADRTSTDTQY
TRBJ2-3 | TRBD1 | TRBV5-1 | ASVLGTGGTHRADTQY
TRBJ2-7 | TRBD1 | TRBV19 | ASSITGGSTYEQY
TRBJ1-5 | TRBD1 | TRBV4-1 | ASSQEGQGFRQPQH
TRBJ2-1 | . | TRBV6-2/TRBV6-3 | ASSFTYNEQF
TRBJ2-1 | . | TRBV6-6 | ATNQAAVLNEQF
TRBJ2-1 | TRBD2 | TRBV5-1 | ASSFLAGAGNEQF
TRBJ1-2 | . | TRBV18 | ASSPQGVDGYT
TRBJ2-7 | . | TRBV11-2 | ASSLDPGISPREQY
TRBJ1-2 | TRBD1 | TRBV19 | ASQQGAVRYGYT
TRBJ2-1 | TRBD1 | TRBV4-2 | ASSRGQGDNEQF
TRBJ2-7 | . | TRBV5-5 | ASSLAGSGQY
TRBJ2-1 | TRBD2 | TRBV5-1 | ASSLLAGGNNEQF
TRBJ1-5 | . | TRBV7-8 | ASSFWGVNQPQH
TRBJ1-3 | . | TRBV6-4 | ASSDSLDSGNTIY
TRBJ2-5 | TRBD2 | TRBV2 | ATSAGAGETQY
TRBJ2-7 | . | TRBV30 | AWSTARGQGGYEQY
TRBJ2-5 | . | TRBV12-3/TRBV12-4 | ASSPDYSAQY
TRBJ2-6 | . | TRBV19 | ASSVQGRFGANVLT
TRBJ1-2 | . | TRBV12-3/TRBV12-4 | ASSRGVGDGYT
TRBJ2-2 | . | TRBV19 | ASSILAGPTGELF
TRBJ1-2 | . | TRBV4-1 | ASSTAGVGNYGYT
TRBJ2-6 | . | TRBV18 | ASSPITAGANVLT
TRBJ1-1 | TRBD1 | TRBV3-1/TRBV3-2 | ASSQGQLNTEAF
TRBJ1-6 | TRBD1 | TRBV28 | ALQGADSPLH
TRBJ2-1 | . | TRBV19 | ASSTIGADNEQF
TRBJ2-7 | TRBD1 | TRBV5-1 | ASSPTGGRGFVYEQY
TRBJ1-4 | . | TRBV5-1 | ASSVEGSTNEKLF
TRBJ2-1 | TRBD1 | TRBV5-1 | ASSLGAGTGHNEQF
TRBJ2-5 | . | TRBV7-2 | ASSLATSPYQETQY
TRBJ1-2 | . | TRBV19 | ASIPGSEGFGYT